Included here is one T cell receptor beta chain sequence, with context. These data belong to a study of T cell changes during pregnancy in multiple sclerosis. The CDR3 contains 12 residues. The germline V gene has CDR1 LGHNA and CDR2 YNFKEQ. V lost 0 bases to trimming and J lost 7 bases, with 6 bases between them. The table came from immunoSEQ multiplex PCR; TCRdb's copy has only in-frame clones and leaves some out. The table records roughly 84,000 clones, 85% to 95% of them present only once. The sequence was obtained from a female donor in good health, enrolled as a control in a pregnancy study. The specimen was peripheral blood, collected in the third trimester of pregnancy. V gene TRBV4-2 combines with J gene TRBJ1-1, with D hard to call. CDR3 coding DNA: TGTGCCAGCAGCCAAGACAGGAATGAAGCTTTCTTT. Amino acids: CASSQDRNEAFF.